The rows below give T cell receptor beta chains drawn from one sample of a study of CD8+CD57+ T cells in acquired aplastic anemia. TCRdb processed the reads anew with MiXCR; each CDR3 protein has one entry. The sample contains some 180,000 distinct CDR3 sequences, nearly 50% of which appear only once. Sequencing input: sorted CD4+, CD8+, or CD8+CD57+ T cells (not recorded which) from PBMCs. Every receptor here comes from a human donor with aplastic anemia. CDR3s include the opening cysteine and the closing phenylalanine or tryptophan. The order of the fields is V gene, D gene, J gene, clone size, CDR3 protein, CDR3 DNA. D genes are given only for firm matches. Not all rows give a size; the values are once, few, many and, for expanded clones, a class.

TRBV5-6	.	TRBJ2-2	many	CASSPGPNTGELFF	TGTGCCAGCAGCCCGGGACCGAACACCGGGGAGCTGTTTTTT
TRBV19	TRBD1	TRBJ1-2	.	CASSIDLETGVSTF	TGTGCCAGTAGTATAGACCTTGAGACAGGGGTCAGCACCTTC
TRBV5-1	.	TRBJ2-7	.	CASSSTGISYEQYF	TGCGCCAGCAGCTCGACGGGAATTAGCTACGAGCAGTACTTC
TRBV29-1	TRBD1	TRBJ2-5	.	CSGGQEQETQYF	TGCAGCGGGGGACAGGAGCAAGAGACCCAGTACTTC
TRBV24-1	.	TRBJ2-7	.	CATLTAPYEQYF	TGTGCCACTCTGACAGCACCCTACGAGCAGTACTTC
TRBV19	.	TRBJ1-1	.	CASSISMGGVNTEAFF	TGTGCCAGTAGTATAAGTATGGGGGGAGTGAACACTGAAGCTTTCTTT
TRBV6-1	TRBD2	TRBJ2-1	.	CASSRPLSGGAGNEQFF	TGTGCCAGCAGTAGACCCTTAAGCGGGGGGGCCGGGAATGAGCAGTTCTTC
TRBV2	.	TRBJ2-7	.	CASTWGTAYEQYF	TGTGCCAGCACGTGGGGGACGGCCTACGAGCAGTACTTC
TRBV18	.	TRBJ2-7	.	CASSQARGLSSEQYF	TGTGCCAGCTCACAGGCCAGGGGTTTGAGTTCGGAGCAGTACTTC
TRBV6-1	.	TRBJ1-2	many	CASNSQRLGYGYTF	TGTGCCAGCAACTCACAAAGGTTGGGCTATGGCTACACCTTC
TRBV7-3	.	TRBJ2-1	many	CASSLSAGSSYNEQFF	TGTGCCAGCAGCTTATCTGCAGGAAGCTCCTACAATGAGCAGTTCTTC
TRBV24-1	TRBD2	TRBJ2-7	few	CATSDGGDHEQYF	TGTGCCACCAGTGATGGGGGGGACCACGAGCAGTACTTC
TRBV12-3/TRBV12-4	TRBD1	TRBJ1-2	.	CASSPRTRGPYGYTF	TGTGCCAGCAGTCCCCGGACAAGGGGGCCTTATGGCTACACCTTC
TRBV2	.	TRBJ1-3	.	CASMIRDTIYF	TGTGCCAGCATGATCAGGGATACCATATATTTT
TRBV30	.	TRBJ1-6	many	CAWSVLQNSPLHF	TGTGCCTGGAGTGTACTACAGAATTCACCCCTCCACTTT
TRBV10-3	TRBD2	TRBJ2-3	.	CAIRGSGGISTDTQYF	TGTGCCATCAGGGGTAGCGGGGGGATTAGCACAGATACGCAGTATTTT
TRBV9	.	TRBJ1-1	.	CASSEMDRNTEAFF	TGTGCCAGCAGCGAGATGGACAGGAACACTGAAGCTTTCTTT
TRBV25-1	.	TRBJ2-2	.	CASSETRTGELFF	TGTGCCAGCAGTGAGACCCGCACCGGGGAGCTGTTTTTT
TRBV7-6	.	TRBJ2-3	.	CASSFPEDTQYF	TGTGCCAGCAGCTTCCCAGAAGATACGCAGTATTTT
TRBV5-4	.	TRBJ2-1	.	CASTHYLGNEQFF	TGTGCCAGCACCCATTATCTTGGCAATGAGCAGTTCTTC
TRBV27	TRBD1	TRBJ1-1	.	CASSSSAQGAPGTEAFF	TGTGCCAGCAGTTCCAGCGCGCAGGGGGCCCCCGGGACTGAAGCTTTCTTT
TRBV25-1	.	TRBJ2-5	few	CASSENRVGETQYF	TGTGCCAGCAGTGAGAACAGGGTGGGGGAGACCCAGTACTTC
TRBV9	TRBD2	TRBJ2-7	many	CASSGTGGFYEQYF	TGTGCCAGCAGCGGGACGGGAGGGTTCTACGAGCAGTACTTC
TRBV6-5	TRBD2	TRBJ2-7	many	CASSSVAGGSSYEQYF	TGTGCCAGCAGTTCGGTAGCGGGGGGGAGCTCCTACGAGCAGTACTTC
TRBV29-1	TRBD1	TRBJ1-5	few	CSVTQVTGNQPQHF	TGCAGCGTGACCCAAGTGACAGGGAATCAGCCCCAGCATTTT
TRBV20-1	.	TRBJ2-1	few	CSASSFLGQTSGGWGVDEQFF	TGCAGTGCTAGTAGTTTCCTCGGACAGACGTCCGGAGGGTGGGGAGTCGATGAGCAGTTCTTC
TRBV12-3/TRBV12-4	.	TRBJ1-5	many	CASSPTGNQPQHF	TGTGCCAGCAGCCCGACAGGCAATCAGCCCCAGCATTTT
TRBV3-1	.	TRBJ1-2	few	CASSQDRGPTIRGYTF	TGTGCCAGCAGCCAAGACCGGGGCCCCACGATACGGGGCTACACCTTC
TRBV29-1	.	TRBJ2-5	.	CSVKDAGETQYF	TGCAGCGTGAAGGATGCCGGGGAGACCCAGTACTTC
TRBV12-3/TRBV12-4	.	TRBJ1-2	many	CASSWDISEGYTF	TGTGCCAGCAGTTGGGACATTTCTGAGGGCTACACCTTC
TRBV19	.	TRBJ2-1	many	CASSPRPNEQFF	TGTGCCAGTAGTCCCCGTCCTAATGAGCAGTTCTTC
TRBV14	.	TRBJ1-1	many	CASSPIKTGTEAFF	TGTGCCAGCAGCCCAATCAAAACCGGGACTGAAGCTTTCTTT
TRBV7-3	.	TRBJ2-7	.	CASSLSGNPNEQYF	TGTGCCAGCAGCTTGTCCGGGAACCCCAACGAGCAGTACTTC
TRBV5-1	TRBD1	TRBJ2-2	.	CASSLNDRAGELFF	TGCGCCAGCAGCTTAAACGACAGGGCCGGGGAGCTGTTTTTT
TRBV10-3	.	TRBJ2-1	.	CAISDSSSGEQFF	TGTGCCATCAGCGATTCCTCGAGCGGCGAGCAGTTCTTC
TRBV5-1	TRBD1	TRBJ2-7	many	CASSFMTGSENEQYF	TGCGCCAGCAGCTTTATGACAGGGTCGGAAAACGAGCAGTACTTC
TRBV7-3	TRBD1	TRBJ1-5	.	CASSLTDRGGSQPQHF	TGTGCCAGCAGCTTAACAGACAGGGGAGGAAGTCAGCCCCAGCATTTT
TRBV3-1	.	TRBJ1-6	.	CASSTGYIDSPLHF	TGTGCCAGCAGTACGGGGTACATTGATTCACCCCTCCACTTT
TRBV24-1	TRBD2	TRBJ2-1	once	CATSDPTSGGAGEQFF	TGTGCCACCAGTGACCCCACTAGCGGGGGGGCCGGTGAGCAGTTCTTC
TRBV2	TRBD2	TRBJ2-7	.	CASSGVAGTSGLEQYF	TGTGCCAGCAGTGGCGTAGCGGGGACTAGCGGTCTCGAGCAGTACTTC
TRBV7-3	.	TRBJ2-1	many	CASSLRAGTDNEQFF	TGTGCCAGCAGCTTACGAGCGGGGACAGACAATGAGCAGTTCTTC
TRBV19	.	TRBJ1-6	.	CASNEGENSFSYNSPLHF	TGTGCCAGTAACGAGGGGGAGAACTCTTTCTCCTATAATTCACCCCTCCACTTT
TRBV6-2/TRBV6-3	TRBD2	TRBJ2-3	.	CASSYKGLAGNFTDTQYF	TGTGCCAGCAGTTACAAAGGACTAGCGGGGAATTTTACAGATACGCAGTATTTT
TRBV6-1	TRBD1	TRBJ2-7	many	CASTSRDRVSYEQYF	TGTGCCAGCACTAGCCGGGACAGGGTATCCTACGAGCAGTACTTC
TRBV6-1	.	TRBJ1-2	once	CASSEAPWYTF	TGTGCCAGCAGTGAAGCTCCATGGTACACCTTC
TRBV9	.	TRBJ1-2	.	CASSVGPGNYGYTF	TGTGCCAGCAGCGTAGGTCCAGGGAACTATGGCTACACCTTC
TRBV15	.	TRBJ1-4	once	CATSRDLAGTGEKLFF	TGTGCCACCAGCAGAGATCTGGCAGGGACGGGTGAAAAACTGTTTTTT
TRBV6-6	.	TRBJ1-1	many	CASSYTGPNTEAFF	TGTGCCAGCAGCTATACAGGGCCGAACACTGAAGCTTTCTTT
TRBV7-9	.	TRBJ2-2	many	CASSWDPNGELFF	TGTGCCAGCAGCTGGGACCCGAACGGGGAGCTGTTTTTT
TRBV5-1	TRBD2	TRBJ2-7	many	CASSNGGSRAYEQYF	TGCGCCAGCAGCAACGGGGGGTCGAGGGCCTACGAGCAGTACTTC
TRBV2	.	TRBJ2-7	.	CASSESGGVGEQYF	TGTGCCAGCAGTGAAAGTGGCGGGGTAGGTGAGCAGTACTTC